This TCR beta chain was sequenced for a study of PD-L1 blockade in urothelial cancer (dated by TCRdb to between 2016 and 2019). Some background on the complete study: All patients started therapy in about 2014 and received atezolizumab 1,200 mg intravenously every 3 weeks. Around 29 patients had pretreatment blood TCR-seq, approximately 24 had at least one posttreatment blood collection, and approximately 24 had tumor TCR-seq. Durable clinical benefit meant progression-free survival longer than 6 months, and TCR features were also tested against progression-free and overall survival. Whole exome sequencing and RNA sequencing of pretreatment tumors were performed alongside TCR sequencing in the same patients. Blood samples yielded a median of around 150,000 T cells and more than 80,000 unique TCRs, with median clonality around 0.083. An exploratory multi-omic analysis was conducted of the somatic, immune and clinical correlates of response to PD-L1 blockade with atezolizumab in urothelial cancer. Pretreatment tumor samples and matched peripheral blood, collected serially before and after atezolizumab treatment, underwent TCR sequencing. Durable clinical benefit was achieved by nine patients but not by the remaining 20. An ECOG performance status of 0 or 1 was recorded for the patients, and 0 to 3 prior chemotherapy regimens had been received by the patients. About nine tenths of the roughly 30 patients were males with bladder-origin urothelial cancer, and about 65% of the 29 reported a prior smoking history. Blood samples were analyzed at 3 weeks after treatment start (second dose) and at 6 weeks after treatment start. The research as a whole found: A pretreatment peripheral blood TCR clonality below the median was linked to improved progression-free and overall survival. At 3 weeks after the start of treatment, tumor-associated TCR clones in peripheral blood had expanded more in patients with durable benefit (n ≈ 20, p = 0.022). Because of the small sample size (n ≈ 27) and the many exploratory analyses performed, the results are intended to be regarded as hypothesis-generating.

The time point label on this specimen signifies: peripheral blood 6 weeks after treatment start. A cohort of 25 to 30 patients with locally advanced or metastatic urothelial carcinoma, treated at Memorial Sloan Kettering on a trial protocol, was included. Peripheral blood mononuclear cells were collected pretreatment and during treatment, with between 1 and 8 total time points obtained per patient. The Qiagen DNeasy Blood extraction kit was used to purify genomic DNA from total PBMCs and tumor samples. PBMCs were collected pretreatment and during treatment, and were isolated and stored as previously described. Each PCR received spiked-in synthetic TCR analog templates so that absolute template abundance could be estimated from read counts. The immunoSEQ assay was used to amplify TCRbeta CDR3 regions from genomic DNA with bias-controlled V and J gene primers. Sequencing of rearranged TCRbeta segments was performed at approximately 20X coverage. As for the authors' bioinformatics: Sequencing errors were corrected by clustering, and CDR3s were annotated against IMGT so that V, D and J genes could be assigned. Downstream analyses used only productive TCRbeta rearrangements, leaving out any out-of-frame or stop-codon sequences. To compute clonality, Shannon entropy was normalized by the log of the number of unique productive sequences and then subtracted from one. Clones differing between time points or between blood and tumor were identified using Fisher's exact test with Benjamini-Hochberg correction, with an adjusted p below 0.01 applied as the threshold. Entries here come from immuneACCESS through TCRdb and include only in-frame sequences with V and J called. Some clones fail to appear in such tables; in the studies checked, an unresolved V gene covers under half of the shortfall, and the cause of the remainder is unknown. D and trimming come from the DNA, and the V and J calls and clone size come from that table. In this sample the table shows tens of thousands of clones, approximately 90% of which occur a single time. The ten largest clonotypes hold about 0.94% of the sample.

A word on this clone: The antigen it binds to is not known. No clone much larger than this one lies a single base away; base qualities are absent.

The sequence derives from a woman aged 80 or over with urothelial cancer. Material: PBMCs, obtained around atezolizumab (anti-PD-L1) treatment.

The CDR3 loop reads CAWRAASSYNEQFF. The DNA reads TGTGCCTGGAGAGCGGCTAGCTCCTACAATGAGCAGTTCTTC. The sequence links TRBV30 to TRBJ2-1, and the D gene may be TRBD2, 5 bases matching. In the germline V gene (reference sequence), CDR1 corresponds to GTSNPN and CDR2 to SVGIG. V is shortened by 3 bases, J by 0 bases, and the region joining them spans 9 bases. Its CDR3 holds 14 amino acids, cysteine through phenylalanine. The retained sequence is limited to the CDR3, 42 bases, with the frame set at the first base.